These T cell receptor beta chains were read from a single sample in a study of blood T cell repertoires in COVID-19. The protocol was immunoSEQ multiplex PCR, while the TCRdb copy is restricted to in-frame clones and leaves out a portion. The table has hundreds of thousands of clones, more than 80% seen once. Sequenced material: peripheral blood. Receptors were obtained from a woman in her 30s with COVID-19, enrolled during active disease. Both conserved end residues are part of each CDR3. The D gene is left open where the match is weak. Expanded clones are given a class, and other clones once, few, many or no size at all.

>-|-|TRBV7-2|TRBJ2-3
TGTGCCAGCAGCTTATCAGCTTCGGGGGATACGCAGTATTTT
CASSLSASGDTQYF
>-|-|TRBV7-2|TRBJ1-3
TGTGCCAGCAGCCCGAAACCATCGAGCTCTGGAAACACCATATATTTT
CASSPKPSSSGNTIYF
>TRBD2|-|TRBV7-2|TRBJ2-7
TGTGCCAGCACCCCGGGACTAGCGGGGCTCTACGAGCAGTACTTC
CASTPGLAGLYEQYF
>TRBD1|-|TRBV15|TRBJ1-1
TGTGCCACCAGCAGAAGGGACAGGGGAAACACTGAAGCTTTCTTT
CATSRRDRGNTEAFF
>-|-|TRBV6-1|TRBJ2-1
TGTGCCAGCAGTGAAGCGCCGGGGACACACAATGAGCAGTTCTTC
CASSEAPGTHNEQFF
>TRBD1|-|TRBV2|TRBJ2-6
TGTGCCAGCAGTGAATTGGACAGGGACCCTCCCGCGGCCAACGTCCTGACTTTC
CASSELDRDPPAANVLTF
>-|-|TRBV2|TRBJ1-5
TGTGCCAGTACCGCAGTGGGCAGTTCTCAGCCCCAGCATTTT
CASTAVGSSQPQHF
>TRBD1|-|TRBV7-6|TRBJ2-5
TGTGCCAGCAGCTTAGCCCACGGGACAGGGGAAGAGACCCAGTACTTC
CASSLAHGTGEETQYF
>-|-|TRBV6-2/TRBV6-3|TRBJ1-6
TGTGCCAGCAGTTACTCCCGACCAGGGGTCGGGGATTCACCCCTCCACTTT
CASSYSRPGVGDSPLHF
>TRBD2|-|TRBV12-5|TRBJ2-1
TGTGCTAGTGGTCCAGGACTAGCGGGCAATGAGCAGTTCTTC
CASGPGLAGNEQFF
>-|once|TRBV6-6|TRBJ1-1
TGTGCCAGCAGGACGCCGGGGGGGCTGAACACTGAAGCTTTCTTT
CASRTPGGLNTEAFF
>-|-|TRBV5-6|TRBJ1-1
TGTGCCAGCAGCTTAGGAGTGAACACTGAAGCTTTCTTT
CASSLGVNTEAFF
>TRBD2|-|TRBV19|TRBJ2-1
TGTGCCAGTAGTCGGGGGGACGGACGATACAATGAGCAGTTCTTC
CASSRGDGRYNEQFF
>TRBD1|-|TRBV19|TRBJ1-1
TGTGCCAGTAGGAGACAGGGGGCTGGTACTGAAGCTTTCTTT
CASRRQGAGTEAFF
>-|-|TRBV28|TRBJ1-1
TGTGCCAGCAGTTTACTGGCTTTGGTTGACACTGAAGCTTTCTTT
CASSLLALVDTEAFF
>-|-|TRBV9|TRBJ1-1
TGTGCCAGCAGCGTATCGCAGGGGAACACTGAAGCTTTCTTT
CASSVSQGNTEAFF
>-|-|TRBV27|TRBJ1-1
TGTGCCAGCAGTCCCTATCGACAGGTGGGCACTGAAGCTTTCTTT
CASSPYRQVGTEAFF
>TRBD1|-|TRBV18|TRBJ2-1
TGTGCCAGCTCACCTTCCGGGACAGGGGGCAAGAATGAGCAGTTCTTC
CASSPSGTGGKNEQFF
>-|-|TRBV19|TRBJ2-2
TGTGCCACTAGGGGTCGAGGTCCGAGCACCGGGGAGCTGTTTTTT
CATRGRGPSTGELFF
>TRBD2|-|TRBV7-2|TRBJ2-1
TGTGCCAGCAGCTTAGTAGCGGGAGACCATGAGCAGTTCTTC
CASSLVAGDHEQFF
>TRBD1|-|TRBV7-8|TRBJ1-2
TGTGCCAGCAGCACATACCGGGACAGCGTCTATGGCTACACCTTC
CASSTYRDSVYGYTF
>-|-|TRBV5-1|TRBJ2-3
TGCGCCAGCAGCTTGGCGGCAACGGGGGATACGCAGTATTTT
CASSLAATGDTQYF
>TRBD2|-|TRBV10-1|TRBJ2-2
TGCGCCAGCAGGGCTAGCGGGAGTGGGGAGCTGTTTTTT
CASRASGSGELFF
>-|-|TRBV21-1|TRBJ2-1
TGTGCCAGCAGCAAAGGAGGCAGATGGCACAATGAGCAGTTCTTC
CASSKGGRWHNEQFF
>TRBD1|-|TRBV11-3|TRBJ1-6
TGTGCCAGCAGCTTAGGGAGGGGGCGTCTAAGTTCACCCCTCCACTTT
CASSLGRGRLSSPLHF